This TCR beta chain was identified during a study of CD8+ T cells in alopecia areata. On this clone: Its specificity is not known.

Study-level results: There were many expanded lesional clones persisting in scalp and blood during tofacitinib. Scalp lesions, especially in alopecia totalis/universalis, had higher clonality than normal scalp. Although TCR sharing was seen in mice, sharing across patients was less clear, possibly for HLA-related reasons.

The CDR3 covers 15 residues. The V gene's germline CDR1 is SGDLS and CDR2 YYNGEE. Trimming took off 1 base at V and 7 bases at J, with 15 bases between the two ends. Treatment denoted: oral pan-JAK inhibitor, 5-10 mg twice daily. Reverse transcribed after extraction, RNA yielded cDNA as the sequencing template. TCRdb's copy holds only in-frame clones and misses some; the assay was immunoSEQ multiplex PCR. The sample shows under 200,000 clones, 65% of them seen only once. The sequence came from a human donor with alopecia areata. The chain links TRBV9 to TRBJ2-1; D perhaps matches TRBD1 (6 bases). The sequences come from CD4+ T cells sorted from blood, collected at week 4, from a patient treated with tofacitinib. In DNA form, the CDR3 reads TGTGCCAGCAGCGTATCATTGAATAGGGGGAATGAGCAGTTCTTC. Protein sequence: CASSVSLNRGNEQFF.